This T cell receptor (beta chain) came from a study of blood T cells in healthy people across ages. Study-level points and caveats: Age advanced and TCR beta diversity per million T cells fell, roughly linearly. Calculation of diversity from one million T cells yielded estimates considered to be underestimates.

Primers used in a second PCR of roughly 6 to 11 cycles were a sample-barcoded 5' primer and a J-beta primer mix. TCRdb re-analysed the 5' RACE reads in MiXCR, keeping a single row per CDR3 protein. The data show 1.5 million to 2 million distinct CDR3 sequences, with 40% to 55% seen just once and over 2% held by the top ten. About this clonotype: Its antigen is not identified.

Per germline, CDR1 SGHRS and CDR2 YFSETQ. The CDR3 spans 13 residues. Trimming shortened V by 3 bases and J by 6 bases, and 12 bases separated the two germline ends. This receptor was taken from a woman between 35 and 50 years old in good health. The chain couples TRBV5-1 to TRBJ1-2; perhaps TRBD1 as D (6 bases). The sample taken for sequencing was blood. In nucleotides, the CDR3 is TGCGCCAGCAGCTCAGCAGGGGACGATGGCTACACCTTC. It yields the protein CASSSAGDDGYTF.